A selection of T cell receptor beta chains follows, all from one sample in a study of blood T cell repertoires in COVID-19. Assay used: immunoSEQ multiplex PCR; TCRdb lists only in-frame clones, some missing. The sample holds under 200,000 clones, more than 70% seen once. Source material: PBMCs or T cells enriched from blood (not recorded which). The receptors were sampled from a man aged 60 to 69 who had recovered from COVID-19. CDR3s include the opening cysteine and the closing phenylalanine or tryptophan. Fields, in order: J gene, D gene, clone size, V gene, CDR3 DNA, CDR3 protein. D genes are given only for firm matches. Not every row has a clone size; where given, it reads once, few, many or a size class.

J: TRBJ1-5; D: TRBD1; size: few; V: TRBV30; DNA: TGTGCCTGGGACGGACAGGCCGGAAAGGAGCCCCAGCATTTT; CDR3: CAWDGQAGKEPQHF
J: TRBJ2-7; D: NA; size: NA; V: TRBV11-2; DNA: TGTGCCAGCAGCTCGGACAGTGCCTTTTACGAGCAGTACTTC; CDR3: CASSSDSAFYEQYF
J: TRBJ2-7; D: TRBD1; size: NA; V: TRBV7-9; DNA: TGTGCCAGCAGCTTAGCCTCCGGGACAGGGGCCGTCGAGCAGTACTTC; CDR3: CASSLASGTGAVEQYF
J: TRBJ2-1; D: NA; size: NA; V: TRBV11-2; DNA: TGTGCCAGCAGCTTATTGGTGGGGGCCCCCAATGAGCAGTTCTTC; CDR3: CASSLLVGAPNEQFF
J: TRBJ2-7; D: TRBD1; size: NA; V: TRBV3-1/TRBV3-2; DNA: TGTGCCAGCAGCCAAGGGACAGGGGGCGGCGAGCAGTACTTC; CDR3: CASSQGTGGGEQYF
J: TRBJ2-7; D: TRBD2; size: NA; V: TRBV10-3; DNA: TGTGCCATGGGGAGGGGTCGCGACGAGCAGTACTTC; CDR3: CAMGRGRDEQYF
J: TRBJ2-1; D: NA; size: NA; V: TRBV7-8; DNA: TGTGCCAGCAGCCCTAACCAGGGAGGCTCCTACAATGAGCAGTTCTTC; CDR3: CASSPNQGGSYNEQFF
J: TRBJ1-5; D: NA; size: NA; V: TRBV5-1; DNA: TGCGCCAGCAGCCCGGGGACTTTAGGGGGCAATCAGCCCCAGCATTTT; CDR3: CASSPGTLGGNQPQHF
J: TRBJ1-1; D: NA; size: once; V: TRBV19; DNA: TGTGCCAGTAGTATAGACGCGAGGGACACTGAAGCTTTCTTT; CDR3: CASSIDARDTEAFF
J: TRBJ1-1; D: NA; size: NA; V: TRBV10-3; DNA: TGTGCCATCAGTGACGGACAAATGAACACTGAAGCTTTCTTT; CDR3: CAISDGQMNTEAFF
J: TRBJ1-1; D: TRBD1; size: NA; V: TRBV9; DNA: TGTGCCAGCAGCGTAGTAGGGACAGGGGGGACTGAAGCTTTCTTT; CDR3: CASSVVGTGGTEAFF
J: TRBJ2-1; D: NA; size: many; V: TRBV6-5; DNA: TGTGCCAGCAGTTACTCGAGGCAGTTCAATGAGCAGTTCTTC; CDR3: CASSYSRQFNEQFF
J: TRBJ2-7; D: TRBD1; size: few; V: TRBV15; DNA: TGTGCCACCAGCGGCGGGACAGGCTCCTACGAGCAGTACTTC; CDR3: CATSGGTGSYEQYF
J: TRBJ2-7; D: TRBD2; size: NA; V: TRBV7-2; DNA: TGTGCCAGCAGCTTAGAGACAGGACTAGCGGGATCCTACGAGCAGTACTTC; CDR3: CASSLETGLAGSYEQYF
J: TRBJ1-1; D: NA; size: NA; V: TRBV30; DNA: TGTGCCTGGAGGAAAAAGGGGATGAACACTGAAGCTTTCTTT; CDR3: CAWRKKGMNTEAFF
J: TRBJ2-7; D: TRBD1; size: NA; V: TRBV28; DNA: TGTGCCAGCAGCCGGGCAGGGGGCTTGGGCGAGCAGTACTTC; CDR3: CASSRAGGLGEQYF
J: TRBJ1-5; D: NA; size: NA; V: TRBV5-1; DNA: TGCGCCAGCAGCTTGGGAGGCGGGGGCAGATATCAGCCCCAGCATTTT; CDR3: CASSLGGGGRYQPQHF
J: TRBJ1-2; D: NA; size: few; V: TRBV5-1; DNA: TGCGCCAGCAGCCAAGAGCCAGGTCTGATGAATGGCTACACCTTC; CDR3: CASSQEPGLMNGYTF
J: TRBJ1-2; D: NA; size: NA; V: TRBV6-1; DNA: TGTGCCAGCAGTGAAGTGGGCCGCCACACCTTC; CDR3: CASSEVGRHTF
J: TRBJ2-3; D: NA; size: NA; V: TRBV27; DNA: TGTGCCAGCAGTCCCGCCCTAGCAGATACGCAGTATTTT; CDR3: CASSPALADTQYF
J: TRBJ1-5; D: NA; size: NA; V: TRBV21-1; DNA: TGTGCCAGCAGCAACCGAGAAGGTGGGGCGGACAATCAGCCCCAGCATTTT; CDR3: CASSNREGGADNQPQHF
J: TRBJ1-1; D: NA; size: NA; V: TRBV5-1; DNA: TGCGCCAGCAGTTCCGGGACAATGAACACTGAAGCTTTCTTT; CDR3: CASSSGTMNTEAFF
J: TRBJ1-2; D: TRBD1; size: many; V: TRBV7-3; DNA: TGTGCCAGCAGCTTAGATCCGGGACAGGGGGCTTCAGGAAGCTATGGCTACACCTTC; CDR3: CASSLDPGQGASGSYGYTF
J: TRBJ2-1; D: TRBD2; size: NA; V: TRBV5-1; DNA: TGCGCCAGCAGCTTCACTAGCGGGGGGTGGAATGAGCAGTTCTTC; CDR3: CASSFTSGGWNEQFF
J: TRBJ2-2; D: TRBD2; size: NA; V: TRBV2; DNA: TGTGCCAGCAGTGGCCCCCTAGCGGGGGTGCACACCGGGGAGCTGTTTTTT; CDR3: CASSGPLAGVHTGELFF
J: TRBJ1-2; D: NA; size: NA; V: TRBV2; DNA: TGTGCCAGCAGTGATGTGGGACATAACTATGGCTACACCTTC; CDR3: CASSDVGHNYGYTF
J: TRBJ1-3; D: NA; size: NA; V: TRBV9; DNA: TGTGCCAGCAGCGCCCTTGGAAACACCATATATTTT; CDR3: CASSALGNTIYF
J: TRBJ1-5; D: NA; size: once; V: TRBV28; DNA: TGTGCCAGCAGTTTAAGTTTGGGAGAGGGTCAGCCCCAGCATTTT; CDR3: CASSLSLGEGQPQHF
J: TRBJ1-5; D: TRBD1; size: NA; V: TRBV5-1; DNA: TGCGCCAGCAGCCTACAGGGGGAAAGCAATCAGCCCCAGCATTTT; CDR3: CASSLQGESNQPQHF
J: TRBJ2-1; D: TRBD2; size: NA; V: TRBV7-3; DNA: TGTGCCAGCAGCCCCAGCTACCCGGGGACTAACAATGAGCAGTTCTTC; CDR3: CASSPSYPGTNNEQFF
J: TRBJ1-3; D: NA; size: NA; V: TRBV6-1; DNA: TGTGCCAGCAGTGAAATGGGCGGGGGGACCACCATATATTTT; CDR3: CASSEMGGGTTIYF
J: TRBJ1-1; D: NA; size: NA; V: TRBV6-5; DNA: TGTGCCAGCAGGGGGACTCCCGAGAACACTGAAGCTTTCTTT; CDR3: CASRGTPENTEAFF
J: TRBJ2-5; D: TRBD2; size: NA; V: TRBV9; DNA: TGTGCCAGCAGCGCTAGCGGGCGGGGGGAGACCCAGTACTTC; CDR3: CASSASGRGETQYF
J: TRBJ1-4; D: NA; size: NA; V: TRBV5-1; DNA: TGCGCCAGCAGCTTGGCGTCGGGCGGGAGGGAAAAACTGTTTTTT; CDR3: CASSLASGGREKLFF
J: TRBJ2-7; D: NA; size: NA; V: TRBV5-1; DNA: TGCGCCAGCAGTTGGGAGACAGGCTACGAGCAGTACTTC; CDR3: CASSWETGYEQYF
J: TRBJ1-1; D: NA; size: NA; V: TRBV27; DNA: TGTGCCAGCAGTTTATACTGGGGGACAAGCACTGAAGCTTTCTTT; CDR3: CASSLYWGTSTEAFF
J: TRBJ1-1; D: TRBD1; size: NA; V: TRBV3-1/TRBV3-2; DNA: TGTGCCAGCAGCCCCGTGACAGGGTGGACTGAAGCTTTCTTT; CDR3: CASSPVTGWTEAFF
J: TRBJ2-2; D: NA; size: NA; V: TRBV3-1/TRBV3-2; DNA: TGTGCCAGCAGCTTAAGGGGCGGCAGCGGGGAGCTGTTTTTT; CDR3: CASSLRGGSGELFF
J: TRBJ1-1; D: TRBD1; size: NA; V: TRBV5-1; DNA: TGCGCCAGCACTGCCCTACAGGGGGCAGACACTGAAGCTTTCTTT; CDR3: CASTALQGADTEAFF
J: TRBJ2-2; D: TRBD1; size: NA; V: TRBV14; DNA: TGTGCCAGCAGGCGTGACCCGGGACAGGGGAACACCGGGGAGCTGTTTTTT; CDR3: CASRRDPGQGNTGELFF
J: TRBJ1-1; D: NA; size: few; V: TRBV18; DNA: TGTGCCAGCTCACCACGACAGGCCGATGAAGCTTTCTTT; CDR3: CASSPRQADEAFF
J: TRBJ2-7; D: TRBD1; size: NA; V: TRBV7-2; DNA: TGTGCCAGCAGCTTGAACAGGGGGGTGGACGAGCAGTACTTC; CDR3: CASSLNRGVDEQYF
J: TRBJ1-2; D: NA; size: NA; V: TRBV6-5; DNA: TGTGCCAGCACGACAAGCCCCTCAGCTAACTATGGCTACACCTTC; CDR3: CASTTSPSANYGYTF
J: TRBJ2-3; D: TRBD1; size: NA; V: TRBV3-1/TRBV3-2; DNA: TGTGCCAGCAGCAGATTTCGGACAGGGTCGGCAGATACGCAGTATTTT; CDR3: CASSRFRTGSADTQYF
J: TRBJ1-4; D: TRBD1; size: NA; V: TRBV4-1; DNA: TGCGCCAGCAGCCACCAAGACAGGGTTGAAAAACTGTTTTTT; CDR3: CASSHQDRVEKLFF
J: TRBJ1-5; D: NA; size: NA; V: TRBV4-1; DNA: TGCGCCAGCAGCCAAGAGGAAGGGGCTTGGCAGCCCCAGCATTTT; CDR3: CASSQEEGAWQPQHF
J: TRBJ2-5; D: NA; size: once; V: TRBV30; DNA: TGTGCCTGGAGTACCGGACTAATCGGGGAGACCCAGTACTTC; CDR3: CAWSTGLIGETQYF
J: TRBJ2-2; D: NA; size: NA; V: TRBV6-5; DNA: TGTGCCAGCAGTTACTCCCTTGACAGAAACACCGGGGAGCTGTTTTTT; CDR3: CASSYSLDRNTGELFF
J: TRBJ1-2; D: TRBD1; size: NA; V: TRBV9; DNA: TGTGCCAGCAGTCGGGACAGGGGTTATGGCTACACCTTC; CDR3: CASSRDRGYGYTF
J: TRBJ2-3; D: TRBD2; size: few; V: TRBV6-5; DNA: TGTGCCAGCAGACAAACGACTAGCGACACAGATACGCAGTATTTT; CDR3: CASRQTTSDTDTQYF
J: TRBJ2-1; D: TRBD1; size: NA; V: TRBV5-6; DNA: TGTGCCAGCAGCTCTCAGGGGGCTTCCTACAATGAGCAGTTCTTC; CDR3: CASSSQGASYNEQFF
J: TRBJ1-5; D: NA; size: NA; V: TRBV27; DNA: TGTGCCAGCAGTTCGATCCCCGGACAGATGGGGCCCCAGCATTTT; CDR3: CASSSIPGQMGPQHF